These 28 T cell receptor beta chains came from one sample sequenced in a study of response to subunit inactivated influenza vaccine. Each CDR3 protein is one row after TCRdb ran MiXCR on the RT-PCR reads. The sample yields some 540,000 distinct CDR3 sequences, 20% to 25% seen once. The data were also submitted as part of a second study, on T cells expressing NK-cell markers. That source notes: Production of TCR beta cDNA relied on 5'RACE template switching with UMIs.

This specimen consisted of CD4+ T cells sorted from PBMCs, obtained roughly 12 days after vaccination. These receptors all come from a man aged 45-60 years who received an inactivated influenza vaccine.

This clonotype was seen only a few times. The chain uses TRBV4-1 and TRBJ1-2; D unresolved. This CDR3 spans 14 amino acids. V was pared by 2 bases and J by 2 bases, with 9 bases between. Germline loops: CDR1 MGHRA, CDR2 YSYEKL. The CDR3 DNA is TGCGCCAGCAGCCAAATTGCCCGAAACTATGGCTACACCTTC. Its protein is CASSQIARNYGYTF.

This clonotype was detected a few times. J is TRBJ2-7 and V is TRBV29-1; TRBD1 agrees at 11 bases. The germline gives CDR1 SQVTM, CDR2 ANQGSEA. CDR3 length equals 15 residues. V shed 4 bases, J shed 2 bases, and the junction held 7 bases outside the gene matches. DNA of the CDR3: TGCAGCGTTGGACAGGGACAGGGGGACCCCTACGAGCAGTACTTC. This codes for CSVGQGQGDPYEQYF.

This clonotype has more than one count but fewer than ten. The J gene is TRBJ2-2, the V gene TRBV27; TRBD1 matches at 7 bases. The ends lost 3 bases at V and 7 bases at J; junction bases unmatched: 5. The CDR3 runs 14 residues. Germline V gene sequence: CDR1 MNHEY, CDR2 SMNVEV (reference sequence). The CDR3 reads CASSFEGANGELFF. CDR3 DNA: TGTGCCAGCAGTTTTGAGGGGGCAAACGGGGAGCTGTTTTTT.

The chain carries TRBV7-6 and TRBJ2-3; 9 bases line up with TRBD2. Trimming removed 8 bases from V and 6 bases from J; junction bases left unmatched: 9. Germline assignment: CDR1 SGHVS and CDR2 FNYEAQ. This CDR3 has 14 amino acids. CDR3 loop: CASGDAGLADTQYF. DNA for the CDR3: TGTGCCAGCGGGGACGCCGGACTAGCGGATACGCAGTATTTT.

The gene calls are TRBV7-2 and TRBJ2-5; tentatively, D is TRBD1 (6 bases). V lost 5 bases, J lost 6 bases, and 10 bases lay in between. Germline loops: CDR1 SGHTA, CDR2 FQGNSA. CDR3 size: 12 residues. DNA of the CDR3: TGTGCCAGCAGCCCCCAGGGGCAGACCCAGTACTTC. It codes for CASSPQGQTQYF. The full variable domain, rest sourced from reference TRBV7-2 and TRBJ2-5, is GAGVSQSPSNKVTEKGKDVELRCDPISGHTALYWYRQSLGQGLEFLIYFQGNSAPDKSGLPSDRFSAERTGGSVSTLTIQRTQQEDSAVYLCASSPQGQTQYFGPGTRLLVL.

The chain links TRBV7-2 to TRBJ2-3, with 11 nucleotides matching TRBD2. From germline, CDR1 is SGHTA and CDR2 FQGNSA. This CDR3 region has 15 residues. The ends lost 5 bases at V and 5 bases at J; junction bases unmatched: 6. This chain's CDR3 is CASSPLAGEVDTQYF. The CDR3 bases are TGTGCCAGCAGCCCACTAGCGGGAGAGGTAGATACGCAGTATTTT. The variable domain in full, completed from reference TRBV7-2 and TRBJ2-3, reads GAGVSQSPSNKVTEKGKDVELRCDPISGHTALYWYRQSLGQGLEFLIYFQGNSAPDKSGLPSDRFSAERTGGSVSTLTIQRTQQEDSAVYLCASSPLAGEVDTQYFGPGTRLTVL.

The CDR3: CASSLSGGQNEQYF. The CDR3 DNA follows: TGTGCCAGCAGCTTAAGTGGGGGACAAAACGAGCAGTACTTC. The rearrangement uses TRBV7-3 and TRBJ2-7; D is possibly TRBD1 (6 bases). Looked up from germline, CDR1 is SGHTA and CDR2 is FQGTGA. CDR3 length: 14 amino acids. V was cut by 1 base and J by 5 bases, with 12 bases left in between.

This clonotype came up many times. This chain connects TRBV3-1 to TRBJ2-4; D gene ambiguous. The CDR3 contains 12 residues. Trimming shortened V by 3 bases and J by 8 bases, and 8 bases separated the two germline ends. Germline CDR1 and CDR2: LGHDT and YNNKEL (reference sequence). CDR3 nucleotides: TGTGCCAGCAGCCATGGTGGCGACATTCAGTACTTC. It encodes CASSHGGDIQYF.

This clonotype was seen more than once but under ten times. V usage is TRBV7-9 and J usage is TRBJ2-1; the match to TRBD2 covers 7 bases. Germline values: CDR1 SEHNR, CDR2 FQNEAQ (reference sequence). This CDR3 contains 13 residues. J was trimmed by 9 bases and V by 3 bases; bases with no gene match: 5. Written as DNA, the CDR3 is TGTGCCAGCAGCTTGGGGGGGTTGGTTGAGCAGTTCTTC. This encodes CASSLGGLVEQFF.

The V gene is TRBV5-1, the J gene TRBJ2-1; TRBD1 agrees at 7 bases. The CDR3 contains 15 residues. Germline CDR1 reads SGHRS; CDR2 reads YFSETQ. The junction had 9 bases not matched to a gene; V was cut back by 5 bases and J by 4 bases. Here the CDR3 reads CASRAAGTEYNEQFF. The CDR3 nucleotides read TGCGCCAGCAGAGCGGCCGGGACAGAATACAATGAGCAGTTCTTC.

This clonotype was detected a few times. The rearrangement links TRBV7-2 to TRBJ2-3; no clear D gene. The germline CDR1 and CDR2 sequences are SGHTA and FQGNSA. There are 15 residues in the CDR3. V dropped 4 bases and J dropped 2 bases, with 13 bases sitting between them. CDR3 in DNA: TGTGCCAGCAGCTCGTCCGGACCCCCCACAGATACGCAGTATTTT. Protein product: CASSSSGPPTDTQYF.

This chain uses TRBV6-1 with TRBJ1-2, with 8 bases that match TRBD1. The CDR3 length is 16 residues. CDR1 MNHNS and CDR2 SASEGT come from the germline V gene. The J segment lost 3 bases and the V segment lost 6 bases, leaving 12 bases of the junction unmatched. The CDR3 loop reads CASRTSGGPRDYGYTF. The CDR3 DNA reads TGTGCCAGCAGAACTTCAGGGGGCCCGCGTGACTATGGCTACACCTTC.

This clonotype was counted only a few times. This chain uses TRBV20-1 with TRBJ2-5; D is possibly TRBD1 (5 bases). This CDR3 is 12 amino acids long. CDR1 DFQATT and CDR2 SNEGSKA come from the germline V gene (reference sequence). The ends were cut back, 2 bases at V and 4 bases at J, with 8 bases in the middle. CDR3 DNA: TGCAGTGCTAGAAGGGGTCGAGAGACCCAGTACTTC. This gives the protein CSARRGRETQYF.

The CDR3 nucleotides read TGCAGCGTTGAGGGGACTAGCGGGAGAGCTACAGATACGCAGTATTTT. Protein: CSVEGTSGRATDTQYF. This chain uses TRBV29-1 with TRBJ2-3; 14 bases fit TRBD2. The CDR3 spans 16 residues. V lost 3 bases and J lost 3; bases outside the gene matches: 5. From germline, CDR1 is SQVTM and CDR2 ANQGSEA.

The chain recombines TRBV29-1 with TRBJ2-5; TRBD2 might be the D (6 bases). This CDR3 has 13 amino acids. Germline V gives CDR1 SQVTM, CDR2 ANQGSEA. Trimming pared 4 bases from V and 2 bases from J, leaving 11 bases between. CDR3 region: CSVGGEEQETQYF. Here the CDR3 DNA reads TGCAGCGTTGGCGGGGAGGAACAAGAGACCCAGTACTTC.

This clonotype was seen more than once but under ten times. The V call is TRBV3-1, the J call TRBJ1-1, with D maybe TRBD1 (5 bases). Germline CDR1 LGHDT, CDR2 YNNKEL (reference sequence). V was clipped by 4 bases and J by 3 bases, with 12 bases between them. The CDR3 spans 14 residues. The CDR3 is CASSRSGGHTEAFF. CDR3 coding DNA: TGTGCCAGCAGCCGTTCGGGGGGACACACTGAAGCTTTCTTT.

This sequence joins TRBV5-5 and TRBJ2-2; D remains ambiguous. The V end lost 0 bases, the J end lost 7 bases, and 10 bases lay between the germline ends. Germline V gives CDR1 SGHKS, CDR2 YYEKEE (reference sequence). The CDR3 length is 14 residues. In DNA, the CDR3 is TGTGCCAGCAGCTTGGCCTCGTACGGCGGGGAGCTGTTTTTT. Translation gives CASSLASYGGELFF.

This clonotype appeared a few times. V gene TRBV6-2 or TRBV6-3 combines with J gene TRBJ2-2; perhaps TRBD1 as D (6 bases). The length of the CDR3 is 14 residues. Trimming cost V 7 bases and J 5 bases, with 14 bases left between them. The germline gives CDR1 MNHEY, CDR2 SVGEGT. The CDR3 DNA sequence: TGTGCCAGCACAGTACCAGGGGCGACCGGGGAGCTGTTTTTT. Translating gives CASTVPGATGELFF.

CDR3 bases: TGTGCCAGCACGCTCACTAGCGGCCCGATATACAATGAGCAGTTCTTC. This gives the protein CASTLTSGPIYNEQFF. The chain is built from TRBV7-8 and TRBJ2-1; 8 bases map to TRBD2. V was clipped by 7 bases and J by 4 bases; unmatched bases: 12. CDR3 length: 16 amino acids. CDR1 and CDR2 (germline): SGHVS, FQNEAQ.

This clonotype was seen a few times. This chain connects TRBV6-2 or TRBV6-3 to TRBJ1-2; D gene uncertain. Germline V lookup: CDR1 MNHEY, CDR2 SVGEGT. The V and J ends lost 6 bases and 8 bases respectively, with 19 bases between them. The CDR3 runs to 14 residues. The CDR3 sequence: CASRTSGPRGGYTF. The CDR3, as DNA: TGTGCCAGCAGAACATCTGGACCCAGAGGGGGCTACACCTTC.

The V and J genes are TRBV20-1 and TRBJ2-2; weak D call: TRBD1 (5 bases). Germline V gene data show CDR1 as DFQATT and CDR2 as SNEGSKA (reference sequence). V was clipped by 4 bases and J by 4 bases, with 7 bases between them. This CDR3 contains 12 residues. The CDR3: CSATRGTGELFF. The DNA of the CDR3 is TGCAGTGCTACAAGGGGCACCGGGGAGCTGTTTTTT.

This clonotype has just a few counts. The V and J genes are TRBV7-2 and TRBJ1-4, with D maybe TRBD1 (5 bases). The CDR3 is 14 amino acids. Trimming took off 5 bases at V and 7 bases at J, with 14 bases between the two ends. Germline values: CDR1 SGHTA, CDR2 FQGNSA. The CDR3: CASSESRTFEKLFF. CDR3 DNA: TGTGCCAGCAGCGAATCCCGGACATTTGAAAAACTGTTTTTT.

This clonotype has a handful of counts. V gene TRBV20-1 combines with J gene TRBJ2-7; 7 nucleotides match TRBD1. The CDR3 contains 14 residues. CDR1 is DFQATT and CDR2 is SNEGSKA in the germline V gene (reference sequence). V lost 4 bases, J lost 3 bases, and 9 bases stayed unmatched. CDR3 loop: CSATKDRDNYEQYF. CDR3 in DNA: TGCAGTGCTACCAAAGACAGGGACAACTACGAGCAGTACTTC.

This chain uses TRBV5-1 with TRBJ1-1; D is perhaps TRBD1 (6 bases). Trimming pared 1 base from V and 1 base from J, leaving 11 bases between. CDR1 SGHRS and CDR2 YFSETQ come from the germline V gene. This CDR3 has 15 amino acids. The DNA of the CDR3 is TGCGCCAGCAGCTTGTTTCCAGGGGAGAACACTGAAGCTTTCTTT. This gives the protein CASSLFPGENTEAFF.

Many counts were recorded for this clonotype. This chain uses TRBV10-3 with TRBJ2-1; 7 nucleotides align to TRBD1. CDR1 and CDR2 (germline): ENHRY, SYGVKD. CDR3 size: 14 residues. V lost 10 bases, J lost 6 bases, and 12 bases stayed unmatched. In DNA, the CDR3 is TGTGCCACTATGTTAGGGGGCCGGACCAATGAGCAGTTCTTC. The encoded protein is CATMLGGRTNEQFF.

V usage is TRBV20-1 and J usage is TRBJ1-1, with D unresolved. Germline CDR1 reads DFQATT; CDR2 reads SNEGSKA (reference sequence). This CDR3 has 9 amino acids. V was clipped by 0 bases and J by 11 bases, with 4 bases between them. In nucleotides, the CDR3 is TGCAGTGCTAGAGATCTGGCTTTCTTT. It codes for CSARDLAFF.

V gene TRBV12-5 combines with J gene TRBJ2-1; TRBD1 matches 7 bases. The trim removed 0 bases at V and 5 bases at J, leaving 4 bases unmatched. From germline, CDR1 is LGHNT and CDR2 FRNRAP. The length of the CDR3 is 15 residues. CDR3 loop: CASGLVGGGNNEQFF. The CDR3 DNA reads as TGTGCTAGTGGTTTGGTAGGGGGCGGCAACAATGAGCAGTTCTTC.

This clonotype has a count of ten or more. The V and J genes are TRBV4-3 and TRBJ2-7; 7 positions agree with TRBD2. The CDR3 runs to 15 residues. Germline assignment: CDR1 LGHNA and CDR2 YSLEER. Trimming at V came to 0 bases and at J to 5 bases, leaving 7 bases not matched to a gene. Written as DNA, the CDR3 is TGCGCCAGCAGCCAAGATCCCGGGGGGTTCGACGAGCAGTACTTC. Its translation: CASSQDPGGFDEQYF.